This record covers a single T cell receptor beta chain. The data belong to a study of blood T cells in healthy people across ages. For the second PCR, which ran for about 6 to 11 cycles, a sample-barcoded 5' primer and a J-beta primer mix were used. TCRdb fed the 5' RACE reads into MiXCR, producing one record per CDR3 protein. Found here are about 800,000 distinct CDR3 sequences, around 50% of them singletons; the top ten hold around a sixth. Germline V lookup: CDR1 SGHDN, CDR2 FVKESK. The CDR3 length is 15 residues. V was shortened by 4 bases and J by 3 bases, with 13 bases between the two germline ends. Approximately 9.1 milliliters was the volume of peripheral blood drawn from each donor.

The rearrangement joins TRBV14 to TRBJ2-1; D may be TRBD2 (5 bases). This receptor was taken from a man older than 75 in good health. The sample was blood. CDR3 residues: CASSRRTSNYNEQFF. CDR3 nucleotide sequence: TGTGCCAGCAGCCGAAGGACTTCAAACTACAATGAGCAGTTCTTC.